These 9 T cell receptor beta chains were sequenced from one sample in a study of cytomegalovirus exposure and HLA in healthy donors. Primers: 60 Vbeta forward and 13 Jbeta reverse. Assay used: immunoSEQ multiplex PCR; TCRdb lists only in-frame clones, some missing. The profile shows some 240,000 clones, 85% to 95% of them singletons. The sample consisted of PBMCs. The receptors stem from a girl aged 2 to 9 in good health and CMV-seronegative.

The CDR3 region is CAWSVGQGYEQYF. CDR3 coding DNA: TGTGCCTGGAGTGTGGGACAGGGATACGAGCAGTACTTC. The rearrangement links TRBV30 to TRBJ2-7; 9 bases are shared with TRBD1. Germline V gene sequence: CDR1 GTSNPN, CDR2 SVGIG (reference sequence). After removal of 0 bases from V and 4 bases from J, the junction contained 1 base not matched to a gene. This CDR3 comprises 13 residues.

V gene TRBV30 combines with J gene TRBJ1-1, with TRBD1 matching 7 bases. Trimming at V came to 3 bases and at J to 3 bases, leaving 4 bases not matched to a gene. The CDR3 runs to 13 residues. CDR1 GTSNPN and CDR2 SVGIG come from the germline V gene (reference sequence). The CDR3 loop is CAWRATGYTEAFF. CDR3 nucleotide sequence: TGTGCCTGGAGAGCGACAGGGTACACTGAAGCTTTCTTT. Filled out from reference TRBV30 and TRBJ1-1, the complete variable domain reads SQTIHQWPATLVQPVGSPLSLECTVEGTSNPNLYWYRQAAGRGLQLLFYSVGIGQISSEVPQNLSASRPQDRQFILSSKKLLLSDSGFYLCAWRATGYTEAFFGQGTRLTVV.

This clone was recorded only once. This chain uses TRBV9 with TRBJ2-1; the D gene is possibly TRBD1 (6 bases). From germline, CDR1 is SGDLS and CDR2 YYNGEE. The CDR3 totals 13 residues. V lost 0 bases, J lost 5 bases, and 6 bases lay in between. As DNA, the CDR3 is TGTGCCAGCAGCGTAGACAGGGACAATGAGCAGTTCTTC. As protein: CASSVDRDNEQFF. Complete variable domain (other parts from reference TRBV9 and TRBJ2-1): DSGVTQTPKHLITATGQRVTLRCSPRSGDLSVYWYQQSLDQGLQFLIQYYNGEERAKGNILERFSAQQFPDLHSELNLSSLELGDSALYFCASSVDRDNEQFFGPGTRLTVL.

This chain links TRBV19 with TRBJ2-2; TRBD1 agrees at 7 bases. There are 15 residues in the CDR3. V lost 2 bases and J lost 6; bases outside the gene matches: 6. Germline CDR1 reads LNHDA; CDR2 reads SQIVND (reference sequence). DNA of the CDR3: TGTGCCAGTAGTATAAGAACAGGGGCGTCCGGGGAGCTGTTTTTT. Amino acid sequence: CASSIRTGASGELFF.

V gene TRBV30 combines with J gene TRBJ1-6, with D hard to call. CDR3 length: 14 amino acids. Trimming took 2 bases from V and 0 from J, leaving 5 bases between them. Looked up from germline, CDR1 is GTSNPN and CDR2 is SVGIG (reference sequence). The CDR3 spells CAWSLSSYNSPLHF. CDR3 DNA sequence: TGTGCCTGGAGTCTAAGCTCCTATAATTCACCCCTCCACTTT. The entire variable domain, with the rest obtained from reference TRBV30 and TRBJ1-6, is as follows: SQTIHQWPATLVQPVGSPLSLECTVEGTSNPNLYWYRQAAGRGLQLLFYSVGIGQISSEVPQNLSASRPQDRQFILSSKKLLLSDSGFYLCAWSLSSYNSPLHFGNGTRLTVT.

The rearrangement joins TRBV6-4 to TRBJ1-5, with D hard to call. The CDR3 runs to 13 residues. The V end lost 2 bases, the J end lost 4 bases, and 6 bases lay between the germline ends. Germline lookup yields CDR1 MRHNA and CDR2 SNTAGT. Here the CDR3 reads CASSDGENQPQHF. The CDR3 bases are TGTGCCAGCAGTGACGGGGAGAATCAGCCCCAGCATTTT.

The J gene is TRBJ2-2, the V gene TRBV10-3; D remains unclear. This CDR3 contains 16 residues. V dropped 4 bases and J dropped 0 bases, with 12 bases sitting between them. Germline V gene lookup returns CDR1 ENHRY and CDR2 SYGVKD. For the CDR3, the DNA is TGTGCCATCAGTGGGTGGTCTAACGCGAACACCGGGGAGCTGTTTTTT. It yields the protein CAISGWSNANTGELFF.

The chain uses TRBV27 and TRBJ2-1; 8 nucleotides match TRBD2. After removal of 4 bases from V and 2 bases from J, the junction contained 10 bases not matched to a gene. This CDR3 contains 17 residues. CDR1 and CDR2 from the germline V gene are MNHEY and SMNVEV (reference sequence). CDR3 in DNA: TGTGCCAGCAGTTCCCTCTTAGCGGGGCCGACCTACAATGAGCAGTTCTTC. Translated, it gives CASSSLLAGPTYNEQFF.

The genes are TRBV5-1 and TRBJ2-1; 7 bases are shared with TRBD1. The CDR3 is made up of 14 amino acids. Unmatched junction bases numbered 5, after V lost 4 bases and J lost 4 bases. Germline assignment: CDR1 SGHRS and CDR2 YFSETQ. CDR3 residues: CASSPDRVYNEQFF. The CDR3 DNA reads as TGCGCCAGCAGCCCCGACAGGGTGTACAATGAGCAGTTCTTC.